The clone carrying this TCR beta chain appeared once. Germline-derived CDR1 and CDR2 are SNHLY and FYNNEI. The CDR3 has 12 residues. V lost 0 bases, J lost 9 bases, and 6 bases lay in between. The data belong to a study of shared clonotypes between healthy human individuals. Genomic DNA belonging to each subset was distributed in equal measure over several immunoSEQ plates. Source study methods: Filtering differed since immunoSEQ provided only junctions, with no quality scores. Assay used: immunoSEQ multiplex PCR; TCRdb lists only in-frame clones, some missing. That table supplies the V and J calls and clone size; D and trimming were determined from the DNA. The sample has about 490,000 clones, around 80% seen once. Within Nashville, Tennessee resided all donors, each a Caucasian adult. Genomic DNA, for the unsorted samples, came from roughly 90 million PBMCs.

The sequenced sample was PBMCs. This receptor was obtained from a woman in her forties in good health. Some clones in this sample may be carry-over from other donors' samples. The chain has TRBV2 and TRBJ1-3; D remains ambiguous. The CDR3 coding sequence is TGTGCCAGCAGTGAAGCAGGGAGCACCATATATTTT. It specifies CASSEAGSTIYF.